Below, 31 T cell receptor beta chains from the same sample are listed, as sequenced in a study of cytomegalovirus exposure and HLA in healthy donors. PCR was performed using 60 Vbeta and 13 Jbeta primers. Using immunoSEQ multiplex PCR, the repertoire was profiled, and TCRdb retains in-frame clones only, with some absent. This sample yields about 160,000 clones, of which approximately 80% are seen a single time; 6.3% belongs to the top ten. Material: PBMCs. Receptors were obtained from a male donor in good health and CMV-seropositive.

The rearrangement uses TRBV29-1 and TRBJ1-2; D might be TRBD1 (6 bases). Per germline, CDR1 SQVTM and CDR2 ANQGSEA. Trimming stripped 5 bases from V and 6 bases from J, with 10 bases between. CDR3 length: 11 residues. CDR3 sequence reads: CSVSSGDGYTF. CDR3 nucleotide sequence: TGCAGCGTTTCTTCAGGGGATGGCTACACCTTC.

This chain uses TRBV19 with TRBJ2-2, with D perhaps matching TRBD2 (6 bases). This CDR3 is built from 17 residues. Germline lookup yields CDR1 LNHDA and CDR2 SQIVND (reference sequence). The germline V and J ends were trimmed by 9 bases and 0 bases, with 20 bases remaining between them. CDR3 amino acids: CASLAFGGLANTGELFF. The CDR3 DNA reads TGTGCCAGCTTAGCGTTCGGGGGTCTTGCGAACACCGGGGAGCTGTTTTTT.

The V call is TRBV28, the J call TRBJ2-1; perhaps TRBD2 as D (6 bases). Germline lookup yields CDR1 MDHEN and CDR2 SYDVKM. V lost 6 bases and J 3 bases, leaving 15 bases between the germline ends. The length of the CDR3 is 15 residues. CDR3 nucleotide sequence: TGTGCCAGCAGCCCCGGGGGAAGCTTCTACAATGAGCAGTTCTTC. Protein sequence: CASSPGGSFYNEQFF. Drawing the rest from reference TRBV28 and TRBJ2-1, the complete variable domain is DVKVTQSSRYLVKRTGEKVFLECVQDMDHENMFWYRQDPGLGLRLIYFSYDVKMKEKGDIPEGYSVSREKKERFSLILESASTNQTSMYLCASSPGGSFYNEQFFGPGTRLTVL.

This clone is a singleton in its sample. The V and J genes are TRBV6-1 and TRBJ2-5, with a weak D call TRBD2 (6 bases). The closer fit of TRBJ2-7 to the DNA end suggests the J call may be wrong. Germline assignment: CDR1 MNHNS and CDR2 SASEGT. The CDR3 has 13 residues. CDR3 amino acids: CASPGDLPYEQYF. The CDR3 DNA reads TGTGCCAGCCCGGGGGATCTACCCTACGAGCAGTACTTC.

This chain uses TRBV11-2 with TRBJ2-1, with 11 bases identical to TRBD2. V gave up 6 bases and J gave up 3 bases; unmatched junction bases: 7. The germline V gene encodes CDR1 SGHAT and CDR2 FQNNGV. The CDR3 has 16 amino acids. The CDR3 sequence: CASSDLAGGLYNEQFF. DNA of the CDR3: TGTGCCAGCAGTGATTTAGCGGGAGGGCTCTACAATGAGCAGTTCTTC.

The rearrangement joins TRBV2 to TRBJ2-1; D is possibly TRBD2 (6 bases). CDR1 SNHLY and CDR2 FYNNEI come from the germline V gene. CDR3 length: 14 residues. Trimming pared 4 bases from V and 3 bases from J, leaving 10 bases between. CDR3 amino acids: CASSGGSGYNEQFF. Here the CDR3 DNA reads TGTGCCAGCAGTGGCGGTAGCGGCTACAATGAGCAGTTCTTC.

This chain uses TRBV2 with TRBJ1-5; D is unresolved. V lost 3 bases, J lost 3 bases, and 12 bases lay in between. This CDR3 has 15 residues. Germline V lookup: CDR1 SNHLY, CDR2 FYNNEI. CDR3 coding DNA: TGTGCCAGCAGTGACAGCGGCCAGTACAATCAGCCCCAGCATTTT. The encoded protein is CASSDSGQYNQPQHF.

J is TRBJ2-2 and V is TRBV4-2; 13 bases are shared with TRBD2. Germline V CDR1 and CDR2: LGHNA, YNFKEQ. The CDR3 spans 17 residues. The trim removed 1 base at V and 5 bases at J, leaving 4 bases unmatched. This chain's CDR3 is CASSQGTSGSSTGELFF. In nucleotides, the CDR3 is TGTGCCAGCAGCCAAGGGACTAGCGGGAGTAGTACCGGGGAGCTGTTTTTT.

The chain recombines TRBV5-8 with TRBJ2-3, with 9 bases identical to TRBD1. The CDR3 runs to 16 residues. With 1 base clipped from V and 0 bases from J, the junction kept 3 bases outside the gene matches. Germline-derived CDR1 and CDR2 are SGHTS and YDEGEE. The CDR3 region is CASSLRQGGSTDTQYF. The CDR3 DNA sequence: TGTGCCAGCAGCTTGCGACAGGGGGGGAGCACAGATACGCAGTATTTT.

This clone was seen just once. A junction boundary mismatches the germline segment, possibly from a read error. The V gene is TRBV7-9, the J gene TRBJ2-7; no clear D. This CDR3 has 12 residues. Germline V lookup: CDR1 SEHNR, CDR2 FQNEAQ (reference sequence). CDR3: CSSSHRWYEQYF. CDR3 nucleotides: TGTTCCAGCAGTCATAGATGGTACGAGCAGTACTTC.

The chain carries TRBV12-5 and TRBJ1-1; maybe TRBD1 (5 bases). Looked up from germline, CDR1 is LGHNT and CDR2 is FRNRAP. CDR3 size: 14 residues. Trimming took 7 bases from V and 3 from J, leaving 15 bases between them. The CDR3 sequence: CASAQDTPDTEAFF. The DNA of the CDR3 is TGTGCTAGTGCTCAGGACACCCCAGACACTGAAGCTTTCTTT.

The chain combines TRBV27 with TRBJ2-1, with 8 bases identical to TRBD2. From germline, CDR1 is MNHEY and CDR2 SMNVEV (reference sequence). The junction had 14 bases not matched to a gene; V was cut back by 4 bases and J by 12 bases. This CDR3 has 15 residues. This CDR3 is CASSSSGRGKLGQFF. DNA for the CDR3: TGTGCCAGCAGTTCCAGCGGGAGAGGAAAGCTAGGGCAGTTCTTC.

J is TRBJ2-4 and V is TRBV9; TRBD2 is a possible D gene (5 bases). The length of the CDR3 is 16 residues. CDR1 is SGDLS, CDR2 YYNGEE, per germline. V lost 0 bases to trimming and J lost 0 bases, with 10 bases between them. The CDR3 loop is CASSVDSGVAKNIQYF. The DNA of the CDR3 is TGTGCCAGCAGCGTAGACAGCGGTGTAGCCAAAAACATTCAGTACTTC.

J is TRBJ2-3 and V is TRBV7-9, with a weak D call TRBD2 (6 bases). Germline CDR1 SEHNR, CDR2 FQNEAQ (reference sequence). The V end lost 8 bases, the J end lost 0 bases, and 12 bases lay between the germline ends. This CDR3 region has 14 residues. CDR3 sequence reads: CASRGSASTDTQYF. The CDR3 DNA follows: TGTGCCAGCCGGGGGAGCGCTAGCACAGATACGCAGTATTTT.

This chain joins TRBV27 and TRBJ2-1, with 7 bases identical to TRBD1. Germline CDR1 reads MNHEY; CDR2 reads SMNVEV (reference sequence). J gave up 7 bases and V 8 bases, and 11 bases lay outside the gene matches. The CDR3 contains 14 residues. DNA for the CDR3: TGTGCCAGCCTCAGTAAGGGGGCCGGAAATGAGCAGTTCTTC. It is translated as CASLSKGAGNEQFF.

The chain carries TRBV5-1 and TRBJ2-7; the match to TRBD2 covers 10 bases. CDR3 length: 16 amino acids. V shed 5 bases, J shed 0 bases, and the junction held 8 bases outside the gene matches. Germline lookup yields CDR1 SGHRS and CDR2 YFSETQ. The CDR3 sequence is CASRGLAELSSYEQYF. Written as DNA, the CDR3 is TGCGCCAGCAGAGGACTAGCGGAGCTAAGCTCCTACGAGCAGTACTTC.

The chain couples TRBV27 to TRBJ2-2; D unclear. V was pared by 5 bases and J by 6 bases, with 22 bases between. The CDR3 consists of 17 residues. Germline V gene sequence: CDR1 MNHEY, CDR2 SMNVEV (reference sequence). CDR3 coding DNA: TGTGCCAGCAGTCTCGCCGGTCGCCCCGGGTTTGCCGGGGAGCTGTTTTTT. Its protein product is CASSLAGRPGFAGELFF.

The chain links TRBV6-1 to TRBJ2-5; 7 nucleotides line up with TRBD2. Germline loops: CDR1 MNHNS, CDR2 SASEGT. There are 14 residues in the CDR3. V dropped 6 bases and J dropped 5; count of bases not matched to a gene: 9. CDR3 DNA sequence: TGTGCCAGCAGGCCCTCTAGCGGAGTGGAGACCCAGTACTTC. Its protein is CASRPSSGVETQYF.

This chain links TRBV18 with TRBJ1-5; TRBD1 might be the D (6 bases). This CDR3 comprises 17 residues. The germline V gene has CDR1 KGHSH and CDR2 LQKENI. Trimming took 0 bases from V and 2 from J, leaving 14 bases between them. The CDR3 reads CASSPPGHLQGNQPQHF. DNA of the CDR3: TGTGCCAGCTCACCACCGGGACACCTCCAGGGCAATCAGCCCCAGCATTTT. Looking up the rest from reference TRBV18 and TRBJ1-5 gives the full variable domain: NAGVMQNPRHLVRRRGQEARLRCSPMKGHSHVYWYRQLPEEGLKFMVYLQKENIIDESGMPKERFSAEFPKEGPSILRIQQVVRGDSAAYFCASSPPGHLQGNQPQHFGDGTRLSIL.

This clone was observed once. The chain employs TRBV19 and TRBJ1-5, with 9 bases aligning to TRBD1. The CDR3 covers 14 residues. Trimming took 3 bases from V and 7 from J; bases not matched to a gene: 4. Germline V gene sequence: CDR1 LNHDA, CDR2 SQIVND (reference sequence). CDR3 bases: TGTGCCAGTAGTATCACAGGGGGCGGGCAGCCCCAGCATTTT. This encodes CASSITGGGQPQHF.

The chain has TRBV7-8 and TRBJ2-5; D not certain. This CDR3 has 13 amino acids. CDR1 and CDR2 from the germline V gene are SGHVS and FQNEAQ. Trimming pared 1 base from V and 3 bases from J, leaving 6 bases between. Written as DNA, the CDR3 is TGTGCCAGCAGCTTAGGAGTGAAAGAGACCCAGTACTTC. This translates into CASSLGVKETQYF. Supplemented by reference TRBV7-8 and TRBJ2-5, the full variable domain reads GAGVSQSPRYKVAKRGQDVALRCDPISGHVSLFWYQQALGQGPEFLTYFQNEAQLDKSGLPSDRFFAERPEGSVSTLKIQRTQQEDSAVYLCASSLGVKETQYFGPGTRLLVL.

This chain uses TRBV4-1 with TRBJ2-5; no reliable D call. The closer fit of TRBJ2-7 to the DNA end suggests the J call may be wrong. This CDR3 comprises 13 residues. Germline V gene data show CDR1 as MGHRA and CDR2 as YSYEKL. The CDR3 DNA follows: TGCGCCAGCAGCCACCAGGTAACCTACGAGCAGTACTTC. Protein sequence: CASSHQVTYEQYF.

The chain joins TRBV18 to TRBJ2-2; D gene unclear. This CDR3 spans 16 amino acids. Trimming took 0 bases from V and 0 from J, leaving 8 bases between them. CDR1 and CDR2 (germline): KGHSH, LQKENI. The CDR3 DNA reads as TGTGCCAGCTCACCACCTCTAGACCCGAACACCGGGGAGCTGTTTTTT. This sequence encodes CASSPPLDPNTGELFF.

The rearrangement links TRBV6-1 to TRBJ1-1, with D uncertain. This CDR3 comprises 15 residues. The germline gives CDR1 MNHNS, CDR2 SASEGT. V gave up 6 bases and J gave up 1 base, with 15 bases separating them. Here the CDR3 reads CASRAEFSGNTEAFF. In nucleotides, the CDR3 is TGTGCCAGCAGGGCCGAATTCTCAGGGAACACTGAAGCTTTCTTT.

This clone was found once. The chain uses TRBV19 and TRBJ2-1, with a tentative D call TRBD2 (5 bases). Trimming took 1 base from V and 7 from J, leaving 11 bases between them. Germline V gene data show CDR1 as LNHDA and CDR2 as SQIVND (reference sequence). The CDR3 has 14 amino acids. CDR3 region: CASSIVLGENEQFF. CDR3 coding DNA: TGTGCCAGTAGTATAGTACTAGGTGAAAATGAGCAGTTCTTC.

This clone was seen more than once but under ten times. CDR3 bases: TGTGCCAGCAGAAAGGACAGGGCTAGCACAGATACGCAGTATTTT. Amino acid sequence: CASRKDRASTDTQYF. The chain couples TRBV11-2 to TRBJ2-3; 8 nucleotides match TRBD1. With 6 bases clipped from V and 0 bases from J, the junction kept 5 bases outside the gene matches. The germline gives CDR1 SGHAT, CDR2 FQNNGV. The length of the CDR3 is 15 residues.

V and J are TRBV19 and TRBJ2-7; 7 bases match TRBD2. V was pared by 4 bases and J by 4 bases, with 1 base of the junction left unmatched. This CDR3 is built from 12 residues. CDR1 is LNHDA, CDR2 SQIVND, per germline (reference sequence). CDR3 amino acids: CASSTGGYEQYF. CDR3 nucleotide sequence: TGTGCCAGTAGTACGGGGGGATACGAGCAGTACTTC.

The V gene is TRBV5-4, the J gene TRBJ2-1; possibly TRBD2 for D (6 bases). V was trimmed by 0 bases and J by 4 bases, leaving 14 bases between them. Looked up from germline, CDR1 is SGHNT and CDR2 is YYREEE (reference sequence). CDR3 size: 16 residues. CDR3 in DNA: TGTGCCAGCAGCTTGGGACAGATAGGAGGGTACAATGAGCAGTTCTTC. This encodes CASSLGQIGGYNEQFF.

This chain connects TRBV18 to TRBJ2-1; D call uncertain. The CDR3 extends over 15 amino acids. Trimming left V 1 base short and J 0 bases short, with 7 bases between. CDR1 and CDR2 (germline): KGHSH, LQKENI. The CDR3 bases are TGTGCCAGCTCACCACAGAGAAGCTCCTACAATGAGCAGTTCTTC. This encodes CASSPQRSSYNEQFF. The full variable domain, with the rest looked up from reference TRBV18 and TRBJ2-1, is NAGVMQNPRHLVRRRGQEARLRCSPMKGHSHVYWYRQLPEEGLKFMVYLQKENIIDESGMPKERFSAEFPKEGPSILRIQQVVRGDSAAYFCASSPQRSSYNEQFFGPGTRLTVL.

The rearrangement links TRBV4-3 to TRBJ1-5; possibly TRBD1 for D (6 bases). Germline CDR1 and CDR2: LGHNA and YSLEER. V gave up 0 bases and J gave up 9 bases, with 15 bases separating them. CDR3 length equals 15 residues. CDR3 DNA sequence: TGCGCCAGCAGCCAAGACCGTTTACAGGGTCGGCCCCAGCATTTT. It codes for CASSQDRLQGRPQHF.

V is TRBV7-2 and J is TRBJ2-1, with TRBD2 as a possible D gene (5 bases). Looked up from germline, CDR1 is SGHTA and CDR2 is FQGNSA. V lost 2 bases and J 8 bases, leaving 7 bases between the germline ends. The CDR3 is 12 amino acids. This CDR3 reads CASSLSGYEQFF. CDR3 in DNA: TGTGCCAGCAGCTTAAGCGGCTATGAGCAGTTCTTC.